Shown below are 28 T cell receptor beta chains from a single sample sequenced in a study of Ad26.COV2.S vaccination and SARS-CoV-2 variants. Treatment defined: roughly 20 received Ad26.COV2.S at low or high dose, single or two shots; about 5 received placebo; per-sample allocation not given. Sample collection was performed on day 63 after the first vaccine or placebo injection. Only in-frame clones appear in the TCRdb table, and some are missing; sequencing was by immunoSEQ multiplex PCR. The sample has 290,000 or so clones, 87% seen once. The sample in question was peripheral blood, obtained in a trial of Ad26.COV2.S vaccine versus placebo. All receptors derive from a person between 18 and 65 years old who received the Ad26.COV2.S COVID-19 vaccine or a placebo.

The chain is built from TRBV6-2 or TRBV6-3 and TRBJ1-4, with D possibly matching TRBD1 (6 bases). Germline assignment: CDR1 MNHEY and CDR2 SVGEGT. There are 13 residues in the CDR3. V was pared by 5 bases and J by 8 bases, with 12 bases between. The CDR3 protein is CASSNRVGEKLFF. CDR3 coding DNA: TGTGCCAGCAGTAACAGGGTTGGCGAAAAACTGTTTTTT.

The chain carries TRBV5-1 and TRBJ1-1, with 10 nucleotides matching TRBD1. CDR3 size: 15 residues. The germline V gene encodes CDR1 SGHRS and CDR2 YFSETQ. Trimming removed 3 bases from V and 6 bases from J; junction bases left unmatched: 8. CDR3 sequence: CASSSRQGARAEAFF. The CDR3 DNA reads TGCGCCAGCAGCTCGAGACAGGGGGCGCGGGCTGAAGCTTTCTTT.

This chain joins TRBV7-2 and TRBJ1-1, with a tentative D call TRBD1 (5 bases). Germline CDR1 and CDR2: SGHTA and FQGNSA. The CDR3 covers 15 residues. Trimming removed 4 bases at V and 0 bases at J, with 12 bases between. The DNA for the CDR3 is TGTGCCAGCAGCTGGGGGGGAGGGTTGAACACTGAAGCTTTCTTT. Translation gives CASSWGGGLNTEAFF.

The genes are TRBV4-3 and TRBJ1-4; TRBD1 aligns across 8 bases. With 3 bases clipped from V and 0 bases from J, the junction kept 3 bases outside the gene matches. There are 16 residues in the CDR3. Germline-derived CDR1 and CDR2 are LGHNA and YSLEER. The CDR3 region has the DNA TGCGCCAGCAGCCAGGACAGGGTAGCAACTAATGAAAAACTGTTTTTT. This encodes CASSQDRVATNEKLFF.

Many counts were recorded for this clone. CDR3 bases: TGCAGTGCTAGTACCTTGTCCAATGAGCAGTTCTTC. Encoded protein: CSASTLSNEQFF. This chain connects TRBV20-1 to TRBJ2-1; D call uncertain. V dropped 3 bases and J dropped 6 bases, with 9 bases sitting between them. CDR3 length: 12 residues. Germline V gives CDR1 DFQATT, CDR2 SNEGSKA (reference sequence).

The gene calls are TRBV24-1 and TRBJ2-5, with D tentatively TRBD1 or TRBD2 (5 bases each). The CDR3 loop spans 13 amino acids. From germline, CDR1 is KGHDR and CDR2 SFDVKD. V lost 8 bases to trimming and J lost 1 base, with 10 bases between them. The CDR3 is CATIQDSQETQYF. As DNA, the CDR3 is TGTGCCACCATACAGGACTCCCAAGAGACCCAGTACTTC.

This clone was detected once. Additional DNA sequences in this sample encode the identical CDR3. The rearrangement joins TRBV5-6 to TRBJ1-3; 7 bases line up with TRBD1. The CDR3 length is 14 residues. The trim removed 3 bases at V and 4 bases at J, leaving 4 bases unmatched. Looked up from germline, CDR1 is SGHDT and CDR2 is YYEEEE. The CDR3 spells CASSWGTAGNTIYF. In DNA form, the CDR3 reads TGTGCCAGCAGCTGGGGGACAGCGGGAAACACCATATATTTT.

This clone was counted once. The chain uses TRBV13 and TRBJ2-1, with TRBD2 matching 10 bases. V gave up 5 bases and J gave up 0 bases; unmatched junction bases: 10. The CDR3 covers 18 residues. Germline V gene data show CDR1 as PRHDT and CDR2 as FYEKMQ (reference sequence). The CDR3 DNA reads TGTGCCAGCAGCCCTTGGACTAGCGGAGGGAGCTCCTACAATGAGCAGTTCTTC. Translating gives CASSPWTSGGSSYNEQFF.

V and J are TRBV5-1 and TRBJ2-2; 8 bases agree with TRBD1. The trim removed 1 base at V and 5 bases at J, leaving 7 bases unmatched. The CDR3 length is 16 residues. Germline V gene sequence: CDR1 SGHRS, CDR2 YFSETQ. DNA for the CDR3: TGCGCCAGCAGCTTGAGGGACAGGAGGAGGACCGGGGAGCTGTTTTTT. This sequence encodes CASSLRDRRRTGELFF. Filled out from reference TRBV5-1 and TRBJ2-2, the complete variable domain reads KAGVTQTPRYLIKTRGQQVTLSCSPISGHRSVSWYQQTPGQGLQFLFEYFSETQRNKGNFPGRFSGRQFSNSRSEMNVSTLELGDSALYLCASSLRDRRRTGELFFGEGSRLTVL.

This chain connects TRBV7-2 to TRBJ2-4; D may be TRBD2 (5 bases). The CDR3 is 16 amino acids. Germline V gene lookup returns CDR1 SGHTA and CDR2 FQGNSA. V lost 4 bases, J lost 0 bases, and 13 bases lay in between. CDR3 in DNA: TGTGCCAGCAGCTCTACCGGGGTATTAGCCAAAAACATTCAGTACTTC. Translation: CASSSTGVLAKNIQYF.

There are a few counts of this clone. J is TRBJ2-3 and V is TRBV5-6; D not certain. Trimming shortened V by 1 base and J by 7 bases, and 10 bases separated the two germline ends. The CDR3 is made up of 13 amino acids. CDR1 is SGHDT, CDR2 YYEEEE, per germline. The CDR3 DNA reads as TGTGCCAGCAGCTTGCCCTCCTTATATACGCAGTATTTT. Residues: CASSLPSLYTQYF. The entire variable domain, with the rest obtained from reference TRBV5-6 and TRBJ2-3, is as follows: DAGVTQSPTHLIKTRGQQVTLRCSPKSGHDTVSWYQQALGQGPQFIFQYYEEEERQRGNFPDRFSGHQFPNYSSELNVNALLLGDSALYLCASSLPSLYTQYFGPGTRLTVL.

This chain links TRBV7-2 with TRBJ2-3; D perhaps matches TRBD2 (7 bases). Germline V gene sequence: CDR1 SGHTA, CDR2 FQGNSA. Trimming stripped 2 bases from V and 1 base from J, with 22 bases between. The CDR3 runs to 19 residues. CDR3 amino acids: CASSLNPGGGAGRTDTQYF. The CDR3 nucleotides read TGTGCCAGCAGCTTAAACCCTGGAGGGGGGGCGGGGCGCACAGATACGCAGTATTTT.

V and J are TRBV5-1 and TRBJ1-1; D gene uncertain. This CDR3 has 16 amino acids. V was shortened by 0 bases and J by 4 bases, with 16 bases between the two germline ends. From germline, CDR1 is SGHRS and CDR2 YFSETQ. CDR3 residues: CASSLGGWEAVTEAFF. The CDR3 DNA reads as TGCGCCAGCAGCTTGGGAGGTTGGGAAGCGGTCACTGAAGCTTTCTTT.

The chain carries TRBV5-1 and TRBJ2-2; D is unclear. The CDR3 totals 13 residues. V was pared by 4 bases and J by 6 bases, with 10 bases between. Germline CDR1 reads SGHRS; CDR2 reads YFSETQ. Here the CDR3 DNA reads TGCGCCAGCAGCCTACCTGAGTCCGGGGAGCTGTTTTTT. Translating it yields CASSLPESGELFF.

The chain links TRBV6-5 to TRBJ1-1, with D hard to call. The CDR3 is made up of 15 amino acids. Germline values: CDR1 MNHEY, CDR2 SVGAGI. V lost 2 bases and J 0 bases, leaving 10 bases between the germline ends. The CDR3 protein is CASSYGYSMNTEAFF. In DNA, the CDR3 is TGTGCCAGCAGTTACGGGTACAGCATGAACACTGAAGCTTTCTTT.

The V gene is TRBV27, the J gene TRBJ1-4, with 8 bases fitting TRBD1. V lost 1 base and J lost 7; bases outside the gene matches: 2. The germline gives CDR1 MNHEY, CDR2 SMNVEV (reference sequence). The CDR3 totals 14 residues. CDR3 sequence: CASSLYRGGEKLFF. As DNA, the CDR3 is TGTGCCAGCAGTTTATACAGGGGGGGTGAAAAACTGTTTTTT.

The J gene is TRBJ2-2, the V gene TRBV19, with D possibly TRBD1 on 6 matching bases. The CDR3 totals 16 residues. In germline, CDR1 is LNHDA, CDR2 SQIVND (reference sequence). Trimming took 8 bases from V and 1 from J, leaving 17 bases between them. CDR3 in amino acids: CASSGLDRGNTGELFF. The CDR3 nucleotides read TGTGCCAGTTCGGGGTTGGACAGAGGGAACACCGGGGAGCTGTTTTTT.

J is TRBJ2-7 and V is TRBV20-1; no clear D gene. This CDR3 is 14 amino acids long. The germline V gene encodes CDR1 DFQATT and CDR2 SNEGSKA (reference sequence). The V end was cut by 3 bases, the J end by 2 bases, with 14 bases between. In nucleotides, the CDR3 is TGCAGTGCTAGTGAGGACGGAGCAACCTACGAGCAGTACTTC. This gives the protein CSASEDGATYEQYF.

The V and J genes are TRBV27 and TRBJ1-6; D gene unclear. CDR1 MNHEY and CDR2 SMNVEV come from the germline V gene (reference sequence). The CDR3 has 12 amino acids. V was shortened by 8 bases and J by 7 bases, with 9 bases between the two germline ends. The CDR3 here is CASHGSNSPLHF. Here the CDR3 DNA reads TGTGCCAGCCATGGAAGCAATTCACCCCTCCACTTT.

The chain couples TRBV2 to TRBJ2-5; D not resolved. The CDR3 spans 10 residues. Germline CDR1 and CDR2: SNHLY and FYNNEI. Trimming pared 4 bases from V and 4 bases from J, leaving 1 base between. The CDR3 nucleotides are TGTGCCAGCAGTGTAGAGACCCAGTACTTC. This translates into CASSVETQYF.

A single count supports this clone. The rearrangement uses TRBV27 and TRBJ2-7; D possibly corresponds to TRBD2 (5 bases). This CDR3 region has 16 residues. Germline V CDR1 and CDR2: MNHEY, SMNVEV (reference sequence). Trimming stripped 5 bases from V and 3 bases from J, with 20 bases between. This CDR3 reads CASSPVRGLRSYEQYF. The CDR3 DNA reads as TGTGCCAGCAGTCCCGTAAGAGGGCTGAGGAGCTACGAGCAGTACTTC.

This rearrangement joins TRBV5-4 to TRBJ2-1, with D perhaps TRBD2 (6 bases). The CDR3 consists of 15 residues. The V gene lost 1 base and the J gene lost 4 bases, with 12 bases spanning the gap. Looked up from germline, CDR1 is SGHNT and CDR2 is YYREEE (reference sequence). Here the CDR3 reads CASSLWAGPYNEQFF. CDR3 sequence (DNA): TGTGCCAGCAGCTTGTGGGCGGGACCGTACAATGAGCAGTTCTTC.

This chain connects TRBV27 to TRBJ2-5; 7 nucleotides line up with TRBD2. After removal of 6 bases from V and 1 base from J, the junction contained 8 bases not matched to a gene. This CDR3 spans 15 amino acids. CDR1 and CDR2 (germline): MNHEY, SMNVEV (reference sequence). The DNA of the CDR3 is TGTGCCAGCAGCGCTACGACTAGCAGCCAAGAGACCCAGTACTTC. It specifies CASSATTSSQETQYF.

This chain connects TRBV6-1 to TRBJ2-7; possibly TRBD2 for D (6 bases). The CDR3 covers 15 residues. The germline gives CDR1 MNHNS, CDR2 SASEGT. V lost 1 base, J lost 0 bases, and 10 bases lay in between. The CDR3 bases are TGTGCCAGCAGTGAAGGTCACGGGAGCTCCTACGAGCAGTACTTC. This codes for CASSEGHGSSYEQYF.

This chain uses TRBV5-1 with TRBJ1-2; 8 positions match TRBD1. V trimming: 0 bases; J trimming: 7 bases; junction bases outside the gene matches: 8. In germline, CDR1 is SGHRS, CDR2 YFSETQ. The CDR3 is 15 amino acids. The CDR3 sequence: CASSLGAGGQSGYTF. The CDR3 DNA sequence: TGCGCCAGCAGCTTGGGGGCAGGGGGCCAATCTGGCTACACCTTC.

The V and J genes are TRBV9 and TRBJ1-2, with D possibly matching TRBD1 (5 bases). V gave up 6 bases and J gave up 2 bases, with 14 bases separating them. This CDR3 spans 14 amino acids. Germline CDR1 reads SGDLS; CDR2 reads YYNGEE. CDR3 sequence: CASTQLGGNYGYTF. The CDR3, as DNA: TGTGCCAGCACCCAGTTGGGGGGAAACTATGGCTACACCTTC. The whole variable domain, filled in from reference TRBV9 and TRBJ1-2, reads DSGVTQTPKHLITATGQRVTLRCSPRSGDLSVYWYQQSLDQGLQFLIQYYNGEERAKGNILERFSAQQFPDLHSELNLSSLELGDSALYFCASTQLGGNYGYTFGSGTRLTVV.

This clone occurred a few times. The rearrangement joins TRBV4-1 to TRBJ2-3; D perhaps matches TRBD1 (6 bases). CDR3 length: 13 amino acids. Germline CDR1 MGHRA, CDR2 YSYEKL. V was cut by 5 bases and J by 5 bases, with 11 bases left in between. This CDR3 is CASSERGGDTQYF. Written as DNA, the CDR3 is TGCGCCAGCAGCGAACGAGGGGGAGATACGCAGTATTTT.

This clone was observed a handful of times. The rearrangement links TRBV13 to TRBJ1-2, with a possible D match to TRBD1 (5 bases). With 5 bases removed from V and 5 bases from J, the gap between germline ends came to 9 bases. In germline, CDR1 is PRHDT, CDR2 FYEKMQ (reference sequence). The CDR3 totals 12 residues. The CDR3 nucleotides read TGTGCCAGCAGCCCGGGGGGGTATGGCTACACCTTC. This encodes CASSPGGYGYTF.